These 22 T cell receptor beta chains originate from one sample sequenced in a study of PD-1 blockade in mismatch repair-deficient tumors. The data were produced by immunoSEQ multiplex PCR, yet TCRdb's version contains in-frame clones alone and is incomplete. The sample records approximately 80,000 clones, 70% to 90% being singletons. The source material was peripheral blood, sampled 44 weeks after starting pembrolizumab. The receptors were gathered from an adult with mismatch repair-deficient cancer.

The rearrangement links TRBV25-1 to TRBJ2-1; maybe TRBD1 (6 bases). Germline V lookup: CDR1 MGHDK, CDR2 SYGVNS. With 3 bases removed from V and 8 bases from J, the gap between germline ends came to 23 bases. The CDR3 consists of 17 residues. Here the CDR3 DNA reads TGTGCCAGCAGTGATCTCAAGGGGACCCCTGGGGGCCATGAGCAGTTCTTC. Its protein product is CASSDLKGTPGGHEQFF.

The gene calls are TRBV5-5 and TRBJ1-5; D is uncertain. Trimming removed 0 bases at V and 6 bases at J, with 7 bases between. The CDR3 spans 13 residues. Germline loops: CDR1 SGHKS, CDR2 YYEKEE (reference sequence). The CDR3 loop reads CASSLGPGQPQHF. The CDR3 DNA follows: TGTGCCAGCAGCTTGGGACCAGGTCAGCCCCAGCATTTT.

V usage is TRBV7-2 and J usage is TRBJ2-7; D is perhaps TRBD1 or TRBD2 (6 bases each). Germline-derived CDR1 and CDR2 are SGHTA and FQGNSA. Trimming shortened V by 5 bases and J by 2 bases, and 16 bases separated the two germline ends. The CDR3 loop spans 15 amino acids. Here the CDR3 DNA reads TGTGCCAGCAGCCGGGGGCCCGACAGCGCCTACGAGCAGTACTTC. It yields the protein CASSRGPDSAYEQYF.

The chain links TRBV5-1 to TRBJ2-7; D is possibly TRBD2 (7 bases). The CDR3 spans 15 residues. The V gene lost 4 bases and the J gene lost 6 bases, with 20 bases spanning the gap. CDR1 SGHRS and CDR2 YFSETQ come from the germline V gene. CDR3 nucleotide sequence: TGCGCCAGCAGCATTGGTGGGGGGGCGAGTTCCGAGCAGTACTTC. It is translated as CASSIGGGASSEQYF.

There are a few counts of this clone. The chain recombines TRBV5-4 with TRBJ2-7; tentative D call: TRBD1 (6 bases). The CDR3 extends over 13 amino acids. Germline values: CDR1 SGHNT, CDR2 YYREEE (reference sequence). Trimming removed 1 base from V and 4 bases from J, with 9 bases in between. The CDR3 DNA follows: TGTGCCAGCAGCTTGCCGGGACAATACGAGCAGTACTTC. It encodes CASSLPGQYEQYF.

This rearrangement joins TRBV9 to TRBJ2-5; 12 bases agree with TRBD2. J was trimmed by 2 bases and V by 4 bases; bases with no gene match: 6. This CDR3 has 16 amino acids. The germline V gene has CDR1 SGDLS and CDR2 YYNGEE. The CDR3 sequence: CASSSLAGGPQETQYF. Written as DNA, the CDR3 is TGTGCCAGCAGCTCACTAGCGGGAGGTCCTCAAGAGACCCAGTACTTC.

This rearrangement joins TRBV10-2 to TRBJ2-1; D not resolved. The germline CDR1 and CDR2 sequences are WSHSY and SAAADI. The CDR3 has 14 residues. V was shortened by 4 bases and J by 7 bases, with 14 bases between the two germline ends. This CDR3 is CASSGTRSLNEQFF. Here the CDR3 DNA reads TGCGCCAGCAGTGGAACGAGATCTCTTAATGAGCAGTTCTTC.

The chain couples TRBV7-2 to TRBJ1-5, with D hard to call. From germline, CDR1 is SGHTA and CDR2 FQGNSA. V was shortened by 2 bases and J by 3 bases, with 11 bases between the two germline ends. The CDR3 is made up of 15 amino acids. The CDR3 coding sequence is TGTGCCAGCAGCTTAACCCGCAGCCTCAATCAGCCCCAGCATTTT. Protein: CASSLTRSLNQPQHF.

This chain connects TRBV25-1 to TRBJ2-5; D is unresolved. The CDR3 spans 14 residues. CDR1 is MGHDK and CDR2 is SYGVNS in the germline V gene. V lost 1 base to trimming and J lost 3 bases, with 9 bases between them. CDR3 in DNA: TGTGCCAGCAGTGAATTTCGTAGGGAAGAGACCCAGTACTTC. Its protein product is CASSEFRREETQYF.

This clone has a single count. The chain employs TRBV19 and TRBJ1-1; the D is unclear. This CDR3 contains 14 residues. CDR1 is LNHDA, CDR2 SQIVND, per germline (reference sequence). Trimming stripped 5 bases from V and 1 base from J, with 11 bases between. CDR3 sequence: CASSLRAGNTEAFF. Written as DNA, the CDR3 is TGTGCCAGTAGTTTAAGGGCAGGGAACACTGAAGCTTTCTTT.

The CDR3 sequence is CASTVGIAGGFTYNEQFF. CDR3 DNA sequence: TGTGCCAGCACCGTCGGTATAGCGGGAGGGTTTACCTACAATGAGCAGTTCTTC. This rearrangement joins TRBV28 to TRBJ2-1; 11 bases are a match to TRBD2. The V segment lost 7 bases and the J segment 2 bases; nucleotides outside the gene matches: 13. The CDR3 is 18 residues long. Germline loops: CDR1 MDHEN, CDR2 SYDVKM.

The chain is built from TRBV6-5 and TRBJ1-1, with TRBD1 matching 9 bases. Germline loops: CDR1 MNHEY, CDR2 SVGAGI. Losses at the gene ends were 7 bases for V and 5 bases for J; bases not matched to a gene: 8. This CDR3 contains 14 residues. For the CDR3, the DNA is TGTGCCAGCACCCCGACAGGGGGGAGGACTGAAGCTTTCTTT. Translated: CASTPTGGRTEAFF.

CDR3 in amino acids: CASSPQATSLHEQYF. CDR3 bases: TGTGCCAGCAGCCCGCAAGCTACTAGTCTCCACGAGCAGTACTTC. This chain connects TRBV7-9 to TRBJ2-7, with a weak D call TRBD2 (5 bases). Germline V lookup: CDR1 SEHNR, CDR2 FQNEAQ (reference sequence). V shed 5 bases and J shed 5 bases, with 19 bases lying between them. This CDR3 region has 15 residues. Supplemented by reference TRBV7-9 and TRBJ2-7, the full variable domain reads DTGVSQNPRHKITKRGQNVTFRCDPISEHNRLYWYRQTLGQGPEFLTYFQNEAQLEKSRLLSDRFSAERPKGSFSTLEIQRTEQGDSAMYLCASSPQATSLHEQYFGPGTRLTVT.

The chain couples TRBV15 to TRBJ2-5; D possibly corresponds to TRBD1 (6 bases). This CDR3 region has 15 residues. V dropped 3 bases and J dropped 1 base, with 12 bases sitting between them. Germline CDR1 is LNHNV and CDR2 is YYDKDF (reference sequence). The CDR3 DNA reads as TGTGCCACCAGCAGGGATGGGACACCCCAAGAGACCCAGTACTTC. Translation gives CATSRDGTPQETQYF. Looking up the rest from reference TRBV15 and TRBJ2-5 gives the full variable domain: DAMVIQNPRYQVTQFGKPVTLSCSQTLNHNVMYWYQQKSSQAPKLLFHYYDKDFNNEADTPDNFQSRRPNTSFCFLDIRSPGLGDTAMYLCATSRDGTPQETQYFGPGTRLLVL.

The rearrangement links TRBV18 to TRBJ2-7, with unresolved D. V lost 4 bases and J 6 bases, leaving 10 bases between the germline ends. The CDR3 length is 12 residues. Germline V CDR1 and CDR2: KGHSH, LQKENI. The CDR3 nucleotides read TGTGCCAGCTCACAGGAACGAGGCGAGCAGTACTTC. Protein: CASSQERGEQYF.

The CDR3 nucleotides read TGTGCCAGCAGCCAAGCTTGGGACAGGGGGGCTGGGATTCAGTTCTTC. Protein product: CASSQAWDRGAGIQFF. This chain uses TRBV14 with TRBJ2-1, with 11 nucleotides matching TRBD1. J lost 13 bases, V lost 1 base, and 12 bases had no gene match. This CDR3 is built from 16 residues. Germline CDR1 is SGHDN and CDR2 is FVKESK.

The chain links TRBV30 to TRBJ2-1, with D uncertain. There are 11 residues in the CDR3. The V end was cut by 4 bases, the J end by 7 bases, with 8 bases between. CDR1 and CDR2 (germline): GTSNPN, SVGIG (reference sequence). The CDR3 loop is CAWNLLNEQFF. CDR3 sequence (DNA): TGTGCCTGGAACCTTCTAAATGAGCAGTTCTTC.

The chain uses TRBV7-2 and TRBJ2-7, with D perhaps matching TRBD1 or TRBD2 (5 bases each). The CDR3 extends over 11 amino acids. The V and J ends lost 3 bases and 13 bases respectively, with 13 bases between them. Looked up from germline, CDR1 is SGHTA and CDR2 is FQGNSA. The CDR3 DNA reads TGTGCCAGCAGCTTGGTGGGGACGGCCTACTTC. Protein sequence: CASSLVGTAYF. The entire variable domain, with the rest obtained from reference TRBV7-2 and TRBJ2-7, is as follows: GAGVSQSPSNKVTEKGKDVELRCDPISGHTALYWYRQSLGQGLEFLIYFQGNSAPDKSGLPSDRFSAERTGGSVSTLTIQRTQQEDSAVYLCASSLVGTAYFGPGTRLTVT.

V usage is TRBV29-1 and J usage is TRBJ2-7; 10 nucleotides align to TRBD2. V was pared by 4 bases and J by 5 bases, with 11 bases of the junction left unmatched. The CDR3 is 15 residues long. The germline CDR1 and CDR2 sequences are SQVTM and ANQGSEA. The CDR3 DNA sequence: TGCAGCGTTGCTCCGCTCCTAGCGGGAGACCACGAGCAGTACTTC. It translates to CSVAPLLAGDHEQYF.

The V gene is TRBV6-1, the J gene TRBJ2-7; the match to TRBD1 covers 11 bases. J lost 7 bases, V lost 4 bases, and 9 bases had no gene match. This CDR3 is 15 amino acids long. CDR1 is MNHNS and CDR2 is SASEGT in the germline V gene. The CDR3 region has the DNA TGTGCCAGCAGTGTTGGACAGGGGGCCTCTTTAGAGCAGTACTTC. Its translation: CASSVGQGASLEQYF.

J is TRBJ1-1 and V is TRBV18, with TRBD1 matching 9 bases. Germline lookup yields CDR1 KGHSH and CDR2 LQKENI. The CDR3 runs 14 residues. Trimming removed 3 bases from V and 5 bases from J; junction bases left unmatched: 4. CDR3 in amino acids: CASSPRQGGTEAFF. DNA for the CDR3: TGTGCCAGCTCACCGAGACAGGGGGGAACTGAAGCTTTCTTT.

This clone was counted between two and nine times. The chain recombines TRBV19 with TRBJ2-5, with TRBD1 as a possible D gene (6 bases). Germline CDR1 and CDR2: LNHDA and SQIVND (reference sequence). V was cut by 1 base and J by 4 bases, with 10 bases left in between. The CDR3 is made up of 14 amino acids. CDR3 region: CASSIVQGGETQYF. Here the CDR3 DNA reads TGTGCCAGTAGTATAGTACAGGGCGGAGAGACCCAGTACTTC. The variable domain in full, completed from reference TRBV19 and TRBJ2-5, reads DGGITQSPKYLFRKEGQNVTLSCEQNLNHDAMYWYRQDPGQGLRLIYYSQIVNDFQKGDIAEGYSVSREKKESFPLTVTSAQKNPTAFYLCASSIVQGGETQYFGPGTRLLVL.